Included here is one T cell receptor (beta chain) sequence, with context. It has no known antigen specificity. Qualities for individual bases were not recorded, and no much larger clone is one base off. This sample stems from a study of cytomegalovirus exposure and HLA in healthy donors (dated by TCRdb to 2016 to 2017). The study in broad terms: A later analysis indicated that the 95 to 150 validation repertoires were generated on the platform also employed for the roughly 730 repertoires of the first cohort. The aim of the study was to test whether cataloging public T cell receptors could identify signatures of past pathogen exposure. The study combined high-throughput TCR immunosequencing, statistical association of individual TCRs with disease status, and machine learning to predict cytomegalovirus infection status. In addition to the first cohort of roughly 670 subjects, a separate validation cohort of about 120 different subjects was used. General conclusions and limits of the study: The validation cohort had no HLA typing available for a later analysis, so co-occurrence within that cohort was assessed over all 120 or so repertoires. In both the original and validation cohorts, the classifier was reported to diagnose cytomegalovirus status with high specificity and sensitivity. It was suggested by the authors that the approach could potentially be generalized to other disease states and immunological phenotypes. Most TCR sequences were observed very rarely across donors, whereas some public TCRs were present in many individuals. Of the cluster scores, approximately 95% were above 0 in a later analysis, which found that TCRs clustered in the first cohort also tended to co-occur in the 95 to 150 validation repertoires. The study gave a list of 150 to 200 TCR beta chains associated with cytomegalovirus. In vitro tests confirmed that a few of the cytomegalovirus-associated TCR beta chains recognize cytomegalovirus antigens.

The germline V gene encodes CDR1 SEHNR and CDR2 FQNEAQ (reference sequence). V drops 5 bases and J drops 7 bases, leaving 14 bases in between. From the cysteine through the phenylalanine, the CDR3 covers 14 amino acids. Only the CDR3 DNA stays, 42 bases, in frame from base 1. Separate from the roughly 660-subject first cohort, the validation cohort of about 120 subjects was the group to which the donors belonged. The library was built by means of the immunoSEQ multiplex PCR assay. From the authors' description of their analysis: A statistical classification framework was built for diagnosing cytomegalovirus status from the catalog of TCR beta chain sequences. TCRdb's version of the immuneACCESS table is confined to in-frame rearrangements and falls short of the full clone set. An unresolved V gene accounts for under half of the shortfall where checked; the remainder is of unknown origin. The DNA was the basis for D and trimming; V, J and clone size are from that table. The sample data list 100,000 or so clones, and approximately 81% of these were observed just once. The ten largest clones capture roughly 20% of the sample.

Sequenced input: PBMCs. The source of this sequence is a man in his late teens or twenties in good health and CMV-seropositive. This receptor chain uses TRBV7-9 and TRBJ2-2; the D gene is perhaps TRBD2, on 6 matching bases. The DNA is TGTGCCAGCAGCCAACCGGGACTGGGCGGGGAGCTGTTTTTT. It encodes CASSQPGLGGELFF.